The present T cell receptor beta chain was sequenced within a study of T cells in Graves' hyperthyroidism and ophthalmopathy. This clonotype has a count of ten or more. What was amplified from RNA transcripts were TCR beta CDR3 regions. HTBI primers were the set used in a first-round RT-PCR of the TCR CDR3. TCRdb re-analysed the multiplex PCR reads in MiXCR, keeping a single row per CDR3 protein. The sample includes around 110,000 distinct CDR3 sequences, approximately 15% of them seen just once. The TCR sequence derives from a woman aged 50 to 65 with Graves' hyperthyroidism. Material: blood.

The CDR3 is CASSLWAGVEQYV. In nucleotides, the CDR3 is TGTGCCAGCAGCTTATGGGCAGGGGTCGAGCAGTACGTC. The rearrangement links TRBV7-2 to TRBJ2-7; possibly TRBD1 for D (6 bases). V was cut by 2 bases and J by 6 bases, with 11 bases left in between. Germline V lookup: CDR1 SGHTA, CDR2 FQGNSA. CDR3 length: 13 amino acids.